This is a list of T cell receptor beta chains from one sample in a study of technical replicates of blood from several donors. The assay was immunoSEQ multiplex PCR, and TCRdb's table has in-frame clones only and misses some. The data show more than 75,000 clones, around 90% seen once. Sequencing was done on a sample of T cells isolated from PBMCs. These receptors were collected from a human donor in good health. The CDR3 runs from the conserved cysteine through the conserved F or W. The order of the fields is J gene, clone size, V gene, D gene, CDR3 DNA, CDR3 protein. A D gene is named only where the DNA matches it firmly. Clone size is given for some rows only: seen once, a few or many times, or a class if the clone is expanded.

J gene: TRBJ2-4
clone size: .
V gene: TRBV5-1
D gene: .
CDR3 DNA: TGCGCCAGCAGCTTGGAGAGTGGGGGGAACAAAAACATTCAGTACTTC
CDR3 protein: CASSLESGGNKNIQYF

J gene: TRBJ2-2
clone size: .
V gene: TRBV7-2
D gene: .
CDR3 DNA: TGTGCCAGCAGCTTGGGGGGGGCAGGGGAGCTGTTTTTT
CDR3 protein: CASSLGGAGELFF

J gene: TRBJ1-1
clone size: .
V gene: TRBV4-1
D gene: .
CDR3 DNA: TGCGCCAGCAGCCTAGACAGTAAACTAGAAGCTTTCTTT
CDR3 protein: CASSLDSKLEAFF

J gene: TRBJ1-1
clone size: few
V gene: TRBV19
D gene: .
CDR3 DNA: TGTGCCAGTAGTATAGCTAGGAACACTGAAGCTTTCTTT
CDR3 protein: CASSIARNTEAFF

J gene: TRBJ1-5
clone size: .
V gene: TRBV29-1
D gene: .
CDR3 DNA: TGCAGCGCGGGGGGTTCCAGCAATCAGCCCCAGCATTTT
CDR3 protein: CSAGGSSNQPQHF

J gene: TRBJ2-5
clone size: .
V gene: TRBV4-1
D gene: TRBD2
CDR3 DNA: TGCGCCAGCAGCCAAGCGGGGGGGATACAAGAGACCCAGTACTTC
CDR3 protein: CASSQAGGIQETQYF

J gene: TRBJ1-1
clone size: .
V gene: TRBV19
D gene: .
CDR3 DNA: TGTGCCAGTAGTATAAATTGGGGGCACACTGAAGCTTTCTTT
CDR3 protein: CASSINWGHTEAFF

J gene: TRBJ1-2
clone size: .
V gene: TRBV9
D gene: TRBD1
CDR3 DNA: TGTGCCAGCAGCCCCGGGACAGGGGAGTATGGCTACACCTTC
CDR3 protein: CASSPGTGEYGYTF

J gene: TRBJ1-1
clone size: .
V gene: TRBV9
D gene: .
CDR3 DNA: TGTGCCAGCAGCTCTCACAGCTCTGAAGCTTTCTTT
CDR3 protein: CASSSHSSEAFF

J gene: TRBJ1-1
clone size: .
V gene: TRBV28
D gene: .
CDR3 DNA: TGTGCCAGCAGTTTAGACCCCCGGCACAGGAACACTGAAGCTTTCTTT
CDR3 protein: CASSLDPRHRNTEAFF

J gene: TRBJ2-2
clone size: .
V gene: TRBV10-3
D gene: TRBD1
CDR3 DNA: TGTGCCATCAGTGGAGTCAGGGGGTCCGGGGAGCTGTTTTTT
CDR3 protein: CAISGVRGSGELFF

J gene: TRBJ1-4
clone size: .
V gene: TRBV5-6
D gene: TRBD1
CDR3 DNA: TGTGCCAGCAGTCTGGACAGGGGGAAGGATGAAAAACTGTTTTTT
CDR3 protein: CASSLDRGKDEKLFF

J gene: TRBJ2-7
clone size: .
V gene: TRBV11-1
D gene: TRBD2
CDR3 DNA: TGTGCCAGCACCCGAGCGCTCTCAGCGGGAGAGCAGTACTTC
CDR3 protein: CASTRALSAGEQYF

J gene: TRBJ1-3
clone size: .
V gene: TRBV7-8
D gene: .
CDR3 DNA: TGTGCCAGCAGCGAGGGCGTAAACACCATATATTTT
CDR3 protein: CASSEGVNTIYF

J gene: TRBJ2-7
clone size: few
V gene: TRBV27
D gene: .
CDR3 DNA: TGTGCCAGCAGTTTGGAGGGGAGCTCCTACGAGCAGTACTTC
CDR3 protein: CASSLEGSSYEQYF

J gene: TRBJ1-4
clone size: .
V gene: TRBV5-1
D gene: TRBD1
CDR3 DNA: TGCGCCAGCAGCTTGATGGGACAGGGGGAAGAAAAACTGTTTTTT
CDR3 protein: CASSLMGQGEEKLFF

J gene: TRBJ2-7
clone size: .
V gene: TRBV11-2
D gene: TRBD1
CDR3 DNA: TGTGCCAGCAGCTTAGTGGGACAGGGCACCTACGAGCAGTACTTC
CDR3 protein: CASSLVGQGTYEQYF

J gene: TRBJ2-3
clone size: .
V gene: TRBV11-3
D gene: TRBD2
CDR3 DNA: TGTGCCAGCAGCCAAAGGCTAGCGGGGAGCACAGATACGCAGTATTTT
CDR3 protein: CASSQRLAGSTDTQYF

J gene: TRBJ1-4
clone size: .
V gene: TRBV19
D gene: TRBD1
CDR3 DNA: TGTGCCAGTAGTGGCGCGGCAGGGGGAGGCAGAAAACTGTTTTTT
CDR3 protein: CASSGAAGGGRKLFF

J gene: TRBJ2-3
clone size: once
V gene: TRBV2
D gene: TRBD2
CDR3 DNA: TGTGCCAGCAGTGACGTTGGGCTAGCGGGGGGGAGCACAGATACGCAGTATTTT
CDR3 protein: CASSDVGLAGGSTDTQYF

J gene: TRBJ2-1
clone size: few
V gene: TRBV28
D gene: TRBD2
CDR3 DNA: TGTGCCAGCAGTTTAGTTTCTAGCGGGAGGGACCGGCAGTTCTTC
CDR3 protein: CASSLVSSGRDRQFF

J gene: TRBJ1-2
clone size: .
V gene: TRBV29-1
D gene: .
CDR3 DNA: TGCACCCCTCCCCCCCAGCGACTACCAGTTGGTCGGTATGGCTACACCTTC
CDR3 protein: CTPPPQRLPVGRYGYTF

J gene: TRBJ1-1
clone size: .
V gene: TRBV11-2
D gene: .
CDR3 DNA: TGTGCCAGCAGCCGGGGTCCTGAAGCTTTCTTT
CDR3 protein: CASSRGPEAFF

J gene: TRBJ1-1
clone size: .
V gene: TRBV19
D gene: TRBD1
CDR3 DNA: TGTGCCAGTAGCCGACAGGGTGTGAACACTGAAGCTTTCTTT
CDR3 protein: CASSRQGVNTEAFF

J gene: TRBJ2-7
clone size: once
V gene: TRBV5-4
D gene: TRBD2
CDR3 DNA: TGTGCCAGCAGCTGGGGACTAGCGGGGTCCTACGAGCAGTACTTC
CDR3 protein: CASSWGLAGSYEQYF

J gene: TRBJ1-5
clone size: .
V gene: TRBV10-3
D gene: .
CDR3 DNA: TGTGCCATCAGTGAGCGAGGGGAGGGAGCGAGCAATCAGCCCCAGCATTTT
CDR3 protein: CAISERGEGASNQPQHF

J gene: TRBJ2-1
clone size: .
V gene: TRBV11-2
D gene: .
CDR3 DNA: TGTGCCAGCAGCTTAGAAACAGGAGTGAAAACGTACAATGAGCAGTTCTTC
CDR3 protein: CASSLETGVKTYNEQFF

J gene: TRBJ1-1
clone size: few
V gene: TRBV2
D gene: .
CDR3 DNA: TGTGCCAGCTGTACTAACACTGAAGCTTTCTTT
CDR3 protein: CASCTNTEAFF

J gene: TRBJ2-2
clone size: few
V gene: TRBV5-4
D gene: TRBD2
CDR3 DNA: TGTGCCAGCAGCGGTCAGCGGGAGGCCATCACCGGGGAGCTGTTTTTT
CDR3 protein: CASSGQREAITGELFF

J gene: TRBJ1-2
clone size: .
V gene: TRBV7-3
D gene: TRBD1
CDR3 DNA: TGTGCCAACAGCCAGGAAGCCCCGGGACAGGATGGCCAAGGCTACACCTTC
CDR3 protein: CANSQEAPGQDGQGYTF

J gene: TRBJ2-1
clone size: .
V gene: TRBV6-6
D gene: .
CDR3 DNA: TGTGCCAGCAGTTTAGGACACAGCTCCTACAATGAGCAGTTCTTC
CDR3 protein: CASSLGHSSYNEQFF

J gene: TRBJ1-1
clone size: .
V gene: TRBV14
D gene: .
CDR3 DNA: TGTGCCAGCAGCCCCAGATTGAACACTGAAGCTTTCTTT
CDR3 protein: CASSPRLNTEAFF

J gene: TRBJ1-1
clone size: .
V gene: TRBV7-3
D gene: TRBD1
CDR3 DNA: TGTGCCAGCAGCTTATGGGACAGGGTGGGGAACACTGAAGCTTTCTTT
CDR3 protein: CASSLWDRVGNTEAFF

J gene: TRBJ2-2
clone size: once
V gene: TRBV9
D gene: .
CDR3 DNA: TGTGCCAGCAGCGTAGCAGGGATGTCCGGGGAGCTGTTTTTT
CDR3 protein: CASSVAGMSGELFF

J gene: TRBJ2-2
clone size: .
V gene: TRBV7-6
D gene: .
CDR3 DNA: TGTGCCAGCAGCGGATACAGGGACGCGAACACCGGGGAGCTGTTTTTT
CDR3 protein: CASSGYRDANTGELFF

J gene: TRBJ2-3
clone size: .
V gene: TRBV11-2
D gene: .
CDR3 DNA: TGTGCCAGCAGCTTGGTTCTCCGCGTGACAGATACGCAGTATTTT
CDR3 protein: CASSLVLRVTDTQYF

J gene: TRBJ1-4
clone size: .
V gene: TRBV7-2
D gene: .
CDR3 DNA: TGTGCCAGCACCCTAGGAGGAAATAATGAAAAACTGTTTTTT
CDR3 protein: CASTLGGNNEKLFF

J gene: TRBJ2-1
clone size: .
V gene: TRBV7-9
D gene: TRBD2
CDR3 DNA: TGTGCCAGCAGCTTAGAGTGGGGGGGTAATGAGCAGTTCTTC
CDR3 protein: CASSLEWGGNEQFF

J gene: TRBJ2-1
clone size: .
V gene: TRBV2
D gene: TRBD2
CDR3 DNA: TGTGCCAGCAGTGCAGACTTTAGCGGGGGGCGGGATGAGCAGTTCTTC
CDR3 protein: CASSADFSGGRDEQFF

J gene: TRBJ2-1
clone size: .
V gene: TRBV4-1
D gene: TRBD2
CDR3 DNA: TGCGCCAGCAGCCAAGGCTTGCTAGCGGGAGGGCCTTCAGTTTCCTACAATGAGCAGTTCTTC
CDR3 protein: CASSQGLLAGGPSVSYNEQFF

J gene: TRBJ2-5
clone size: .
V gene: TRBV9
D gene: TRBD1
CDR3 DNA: TGTGCCAGCAGCGTAGGAGGAGACAGGGGTTCGACCCAGTACTTC
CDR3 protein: CASSVGGDRGSTQYF

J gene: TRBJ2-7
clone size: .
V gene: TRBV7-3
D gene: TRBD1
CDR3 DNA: TGTGCCAGCAGCTTAACGGGGACAGCCTTAGGGACCCCCTACGAGCAGTACTTC
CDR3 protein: CASSLTGTALGTPYEQYF

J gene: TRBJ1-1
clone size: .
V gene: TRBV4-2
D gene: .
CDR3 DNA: TGTGCCAGCAGCCCGGGGGGGCTGATAGGGAACACTGAAGCTTTCTTT
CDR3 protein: CASSPGGLIGNTEAFF

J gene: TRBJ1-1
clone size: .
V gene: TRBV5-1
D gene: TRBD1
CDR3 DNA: TGCGCCAGCAGCCTGAGGGGGCAGTCCGCTACGATGAACACTGAAGCTTTCTTT
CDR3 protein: CASSLRGQSATMNTEAFF

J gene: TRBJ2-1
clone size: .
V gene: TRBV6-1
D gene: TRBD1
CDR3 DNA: TGTGCCAGCCCTCCGACAGGGTCCTACAATGAGCAGTTCTTC
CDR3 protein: CASPPTGSYNEQFF

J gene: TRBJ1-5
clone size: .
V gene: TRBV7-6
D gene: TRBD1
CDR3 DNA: TGTGCCAGCAGCCCCGGGACAGGGGTTCAGCCCCAGCATTTT
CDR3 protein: CASSPGTGVQPQHF

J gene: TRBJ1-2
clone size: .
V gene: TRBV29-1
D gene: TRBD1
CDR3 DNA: TGCAGCGTTGAAGTTGGGACAGGGTATGGCTACACCTTC
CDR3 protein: CSVEVGTGYGYTF

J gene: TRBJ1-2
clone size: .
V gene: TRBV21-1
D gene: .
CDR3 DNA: TGTGCCATCCACCAGACGGGTAACTATGGCTACACCTTC
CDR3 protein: CAIHQTGNYGYTF

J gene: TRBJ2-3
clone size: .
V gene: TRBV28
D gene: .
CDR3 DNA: TGTGCCAGCAGTTTCGAGGCGGGAAGTTCAGATACGCAGTATTTT
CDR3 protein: CASSFEAGSSDTQYF